This section outlines one TCR beta chain sequence together with its context. The antigen is not known. Reverse transcription of extracted RNA yielded cDNA, which provided the sequencing template. Here immunoSEQ multiplex PCR was the method, and the copy in TCRdb shows in-frame clones only, minus some. The sample includes about 250,000 clones, 67% of them seen just once. The sample belongs to a study of CD8+ T cells in alopecia areata. Overall study context: The drug, oral tofacitinib, was given to treated patients at 5 to 10 mg twice daily. Study findings and constraints: Among patients, TCR sharing was less clear than in mice, a difference possibly due in part to HLA diversity in the patient population.

J gave up 2 bases and V 0 bases, and 1 base lay outside the gene matches. There are 14 residues in the CDR3. CDR1 SGHRS and CDR2 YFSETQ come from the germline V gene. The clonotype comes from a human donor with alopecia areata. The V gene is TRBV5-1, the J gene TRBJ2-7, with TRBD1 identical over 8 bases. The source material was CD4+ T cells sorted from blood, sampled at week 0. The CDR3 region is CASSLGTGPYEQYF. For the CDR3, the DNA is TGCGCCAGCAGCTTGGGGACAGGGCCCTACGAGCAGTACTTC.